These 10 T cell receptor beta chains were all obtained from the same sample, sequenced in a study of shared clonotypes between healthy human individuals (dated by TCRdb to about 2020). The library came from the immunoSEQ multiplex PCR assay. TCRdb carries this immuneACCESS record with in-frame sequences only. Its versions omit some clonotypes, under half of them owing to an unresolved V gene in the studies checked, with the rest unexplained. The sample data list some 2 million clones, and approximately 95% of these were observed just once. The ten largest account for 0.9% to 1.5% of the sample. CD8 naive samples consisted of CD45RO-negative cells that were positively selected for CCR7, yielding a CD45RA+CCR7+ population without TemRA cells. The sequenced material came from naive CD8+ T cells sorted from blood. What this sample's cell subset or site label stands for: CD45RA+CCR7+. All receptors derive from a man aged 18 to 29 in good health.

The chain uses TRBV30 and TRBJ1-1; TRBD1 might be the D (5 bases). The CDR3 has 12 amino acids. V shed 1 base and J shed 11 bases, with 14 bases lying between them. Germline lookup yields CDR1 GTSNPN and CDR2 SVGIG (reference sequence). The CDR3: CAWSGGPPGAFF. The DNA of the CDR3 is TGTGCCTGGAGTGGGGGACCTCCGGGGGCTTTCTTT.

This chain uses TRBV2 with TRBJ2-2; D unresolved. This CDR3 is 14 amino acids long. With 3 bases removed from V and 7 bases from J, the gap between germline ends came to 12 bases. Germline lookup yields CDR1 SNHLY and CDR2 FYNNEI. The CDR3 protein is CASSEAFWSGELFF. The DNA of the CDR3 is TGTGCCAGCAGTGAGGCCTTTTGGAGCGGGGAGCTGTTTTTT.

V and J are TRBV28 and TRBJ2-7, with D perhaps matching TRBD1 (5 bases). Between the trimmed V and J ends, which lost 6 bases and 3 bases, there was a span of 12 bases. The CDR3 runs 13 residues. The V gene's germline CDR1 is MDHEN and CDR2 SYDVKM. CDR3 in amino acids: CASSGHLLYEQYF. DNA for the CDR3: TGTGCCAGCAGCGGACACCTCCTCTACGAGCAGTACTTC.

This chain connects TRBV11-2 to TRBJ1-2, with a possible D match to TRBD1 (6 bases). Germline CDR1 reads SGHAT; CDR2 reads FQNNGV. The CDR3 is 14 amino acids. V was clipped by 0 bases and J by 7 bases, with 12 bases between them. CDR3 residues: CASSLDGGGGGYTF. In DNA, the CDR3 is TGTGCCAGCAGCTTAGATGGTGGGGGCGGTGGCTACACCTTC.

The chain joins TRBV14 to TRBJ2-5; no definite D call. Deletions cut 4 bases from V and 5 bases from J, with 14 bases between. This CDR3 has 14 amino acids. Looked up from germline, CDR1 is SGHDN and CDR2 is FVKESK. Here the CDR3 reads CASSPHRSTETQYF. CDR3 bases: TGTGCCAGCAGCCCTCACCGCAGCACTGAGACCCAGTACTTC. The whole variable domain, remainder taken from reference TRBV14 and TRBJ2-5, is EAGVTQFPSHSVIEKGQTVTLRCDPISGHDNLYWYRRVMGKEIKFLLHFVKESKQDESGMPNNRFLAERTGGTYSTLKVQPAELEDSGVYFCASSPHRSTETQYFGPGTRLLVL.

The genes are TRBV27 and TRBJ2-2, with unresolved D. The V end lost 6 bases, the J end lost 5 bases, and 7 bases lay between the germline ends. Germline CDR1 reads MNHEY; CDR2 reads SMNVEV (reference sequence). This CDR3 is 12 amino acids long. CDR3 loop: CASRIGTGELFF. The CDR3 DNA reads TGTGCCAGCAGAATAGGGACCGGGGAGCTGTTTTTT.

The chain recombines TRBV7-9 with TRBJ2-1; 8 positions match TRBD1. Germline-derived CDR1 and CDR2 are SEHNR and FQNEAQ (reference sequence). The length of the CDR3 is 15 residues. Trimming cost V 6 bases and J 0 bases; bases outside gene matches: 4. DNA for the CDR3: TGTGCCAGCAGGGGGACAGGCAGCTCCTACAATGAGCAGTTCTTC. Its translation is CASRGTGSSYNEQFF. The complete variable domain, with remaining parts taken from reference TRBV7-9 and TRBJ2-1, reads DTGVSQNPRHKITKRGQNVTFRCDPISEHNRLYWYRQTLGQGPEFLTYFQNEAQLEKSRLLSDRFSAERPKGSFSTLEIQRTEQGDSAMYLCASRGTGSSYNEQFFGPGTRLTVL.

V usage is TRBV4-1 and J usage is TRBJ2-1, with 10 bases that match TRBD1. V was pared by 1 base and J by 8 bases, with 8 bases of the junction left unmatched. Per the germline V gene, CDR1 is MGHRA and CDR2 is YSYEKL. The CDR3 sequence is 16 residues long. CDR3: CASSQGPGQGKDEQFF. CDR3 DNA sequence: TGCGCCAGCAGCCAAGGACCGGGACAGGGGAAGGATGAGCAGTTCTTC.

Turning to this clone: Other DNA sequences of this sample code for an identical CDR3. The rearrangement links TRBV19 to TRBJ2-7, with a possible D match to TRBD2 (5 bases). Germline assignment: CDR1 LNHDA and CDR2 SQIVND (reference sequence). Trimming left V 4 bases short and J 0 bases short, with 10 bases between. The CDR3 contains 14 residues. The chain's CDR3 is CASSTTSGSYEQYF. CDR3 bases: TGTGCCAGTAGTACGACAAGCGGCTCCTACGAGCAGTACTTC.

This clone was seen only once. The chain couples TRBV7-9 to TRBJ2-1; no definite D call. Germline CDR1 is SEHNR and CDR2 is FQNEAQ (reference sequence). V dropped 2 bases and J dropped 9 bases, with 8 bases sitting between them. The CDR3 is made up of 12 amino acids. CDR3 amino acids: CASSLRSGEQFF. The DNA of the CDR3 is TGTGCCAGCAGCTTACGGTCGGGTGAGCAGTTCTTC.